These 14 T cell receptor beta chains were all obtained from the same sample, sequenced in a study of cytomegalovirus exposure and HLA in healthy donors. Clones were read by immunoSEQ multiplex PCR, and TCRdb kept only the in-frame ones, dropping some. This sample has around 90,000 clones; roughly 84% occur once, and the top ten carry about 12%. Sequencing was performed on PBMCs. Receptors originate from a woman aged 18-29 years in good health and CMV-seropositive.

In its sample, this clone was seen once. The V gene is TRBV28, the J gene TRBJ2-7; 11 bases match TRBD1. V gave up 5 bases and J gave up 6 bases; unmatched junction bases: 6. The CDR3 totals 14 residues. CDR1 is MDHEN and CDR2 is SYDVKM in the germline V gene. The CDR3 nucleotides read TGTGCCAGCAGTCCTGGACAGGGGGCGGGCGAGCAGTACTTC. Protein product: CASSPGQGAGEQYF.

V usage is TRBV11-2 and J usage is TRBJ1-1; 9 nucleotides line up with TRBD1. The CDR3 is made up of 14 amino acids. V shed 3 bases, J shed 8 bases, and the junction held 7 bases outside the gene matches. Germline V lookup: CDR1 SGHAT, CDR2 FQNNGV. The CDR3, as DNA: TGTGCCAGCAGCTTTGAGGGGACAGGGTTCGAAGCTTTCTTT. As protein: CASSFEGTGFEAFF.

The chain has TRBV7-6 and TRBJ2-7; 10 nucleotides agree with TRBD2. The CDR3 has 14 amino acids. The germline V gene encodes CDR1 SGHVS and CDR2 FNYEAQ. Losses at the gene ends were 5 bases for V and 2 bases for J; bases not matched to a gene: 3. CDR3 bases: TGTGCCAGCAGCCCCACTAGCGGGACCTACGAGCAGTACTTC. Translation gives CASSPTSGTYEQYF. Variable domain in full (rest from reference TRBV7-6 and TRBJ2-7): GAGVSQSPRYKVTKRGQDVALRCDPISGHVSLYWYRQALGQGPEFLTYFNYEAQQDKSGLPNDRFSAERPEGSISTLTIQRTEQRDSAMYRCASSPTSGTYEQYFGPGTRLTVT.

J is TRBJ2-7 and V is TRBV7-2; 12 bases are shared with TRBD2. The CDR3 totals 16 residues. V gave up 2 bases and J gave up 4 bases; unmatched junction bases: 6. Germline lookup yields CDR1 SGHTA and CDR2 FQGNSA. The DNA for the CDR3 is TGTGCCAGCAGCTTAAACTCCGGGACTAGCGGGTACGAGCAGTACTTC. It specifies CASSLNSGTSGYEQYF.

The chain links TRBV9 to TRBJ2-1; TRBD2 might be the D (5 bases). Germline V gene sequence: CDR1 SGDLS, CDR2 YYNGEE. The CDR3 runs 17 residues. Trimming took 0 bases from V and 6 from J, leaving 19 bases between them. CDR3 sequence reads: CASSVGAYFQRGNEQFF. The DNA for the CDR3 is TGTGCCAGCAGCGTAGGGGCCTACTTCCAACGGGGCAATGAGCAGTTCTTC.

V gene TRBV7-2 combines with J gene TRBJ1-1, with D maybe TRBD1 (6 bases). Germline V CDR1 and CDR2: SGHTA, FQGNSA. The CDR3 totals 13 residues. With 3 bases removed from V and 8 bases from J, the gap between germline ends came to 13 bases. CDR3 protein: CASSFQGQGEAFF. The CDR3 DNA is TGTGCCAGCAGCTTCCAGGGACAAGGCGAAGCTTTCTTT.

This chain links TRBV19 with TRBJ1-6; D perhaps matches TRBD1 (6 bases). The CDR3 extends over 15 amino acids. The germline V gene has CDR1 LNHDA and CDR2 SQIVND (reference sequence). Trimming removed 5 bases from V and 6 bases from J, with 14 bases in between. The CDR3 spells CASSAAGDLNSPLHF. The CDR3 DNA sequence: TGTGCCAGTAGTGCCGCAGGGGATCTTAATTCACCCCTCCACTTT.

This clone came up once. The chain employs TRBV5-1 and TRBJ2-7, with a possible D match to TRBD1 (5 bases). Trimming left V 4 bases short and J 3 bases short, with 11 bases between. Germline V gives CDR1 SGHRS, CDR2 YFSETQ. This CDR3 has 13 amino acids. As DNA, the CDR3 is TGCGCCAGCAGCCCAGGGCAGTACTACGAGCAGTACTTC. This encodes CASSPGQYYEQYF.

The chain uses TRBV7-7 and TRBJ2-5; the D gene is possibly TRBD1 (6 bases). The CDR3 spans 13 residues. The V end was cut by 3 bases, the J end by 3 bases, with 8 bases between. Germline CDR1 is SSHAT and CDR2 is FNYEAQ (reference sequence). The CDR3 loop is CASSFPGEETQYF. Here the CDR3 DNA reads TGTGCCAGCAGCTTCCCAGGGGAAGAGACCCAGTACTTC.

CDR3 DNA sequence: TGTGCCAGCAGCTTGGACGGGGGGGCCGGAGATACGCAGTATTTT. Its protein is CASSLDGGAGDTQYF. The genes are TRBV7-9 and TRBJ2-3; 8 nucleotides match TRBD2. Germline values: CDR1 SEHNR, CDR2 FQNEAQ (reference sequence). J gave up 5 bases and V 3 bases, and 7 bases lay outside the gene matches. The CDR3 sequence is 15 residues long.

This rearrangement joins TRBV6-1 to TRBJ1-1; D unclear. This CDR3 spans 15 amino acids. Germline V gene sequence: CDR1 MNHNS, CDR2 SASEGT. Deletions cut 1 base from V and 4 bases from J, with 13 bases between. The CDR3 DNA is TGTGCCAGCAGTGAAGACGAGGGAATGACCACTGAAGCTTTCTTT. It yields the protein CASSEDEGMTTEAFF.

This clone has just one count. This chain connects TRBV27 to TRBJ2-3, with a possible D match to TRBD1 (6 bases). V lost 2 bases and J lost 5, with 11 bases in between. From germline, CDR1 is MNHEY and CDR2 SMNVEV (reference sequence). This CDR3 comprises 14 residues. The CDR3 sequence is CASSLGQNRDTQYF. CDR3 in DNA: TGTGCCAGCAGTTTAGGACAGAACCGAGATACGCAGTATTTT.

The chain joins TRBV28 to TRBJ2-6; 8 nucleotides match TRBD2. Germline CDR1 and CDR2: MDHEN and SYDVKM. This CDR3 comprises 17 residues. After removal of 10 bases from V and 2 bases from J, the junction contained 13 bases not matched to a gene. CDR3 bases: TGTGCCACCACTCGGGGGGGGGCTGTAGCTGGGGCCAACGTCCTGACTTTC. It specifies CATTRGGAVAGANVLTF.

This chain uses TRBV28 with TRBJ2-2; no firm D call. The CDR3 runs 15 residues. CDR1 is MDHEN and CDR2 is SYDVKM in the germline V gene. Between the trimmed V and J ends, which lost 1 base and 6 bases, there was a span of 12 bases. The CDR3 nucleotides are TGTGCCAGCAGTTTATTCACAGAAACCTCCGGGGAGCTGTTTTTT. Translating gives CASSLFTETSGELFF.